These T cell receptor beta chains were read from a single sample in a study of blood T cell repertoires in COVID-19. Assay: immunoSEQ multiplex PCR; the TCRdb copy retains only in-frame clones and omits some. The profile shows roughly 200,000 clones, approximately 84% of them singletons. The sequenced material came from peripheral blood. Every receptor here comes from a woman of 80 years or more with acute or convalescent COVID-19. Each CDR3 is given with its conserved first and last residue. D genes are given only for firm matches. Not all rows give a size; the values are once, few, many and, for expanded clones, a class.

J gene: TRBJ2-3
V gene: TRBV6-4
D gene: .
clone size: .
CDR3 DNA: TGTGCCAGCAGTCCCCAGTCAATGGATACGCAGTATTTT
CDR3 protein: CASSPQSMDTQYF

J gene: TRBJ2-1
V gene: TRBV7-9
D gene: TRBD1
clone size: .
CDR3 DNA: TGTGCCAGCAGCCGGGGACAGGGCTCGGGATATGAGCAGTTCTTC
CDR3 protein: CASSRGQGSGYEQFF

J gene: TRBJ2-7
V gene: TRBV7-2
D gene: TRBD2
clone size: few
CDR3 DNA: TGTGCCAGCAGCTTAGAGGGCCAGCGGGGGACTTACGAGCAGTACTTC
CDR3 protein: CASSLEGQRGTYEQYF

J gene: TRBJ1-2
V gene: TRBV6-6
D gene: .
clone size: .
CDR3 DNA: TGTGCCAGCAGTTACTCCTCCGGGTCTGGCTATGGCTACACCTTC
CDR3 protein: CASSYSSGSGYGYTF

J gene: TRBJ2-7
V gene: TRBV9
D gene: .
clone size: .
CDR3 DNA: TGTGCCAGCAGCGTAGGAGGCATCGGCTACGAGCAGTACTTC
CDR3 protein: CASSVGGIGYEQYF

J gene: TRBJ2-7
V gene: TRBV6-5
D gene: TRBD2
clone size: .
CDR3 DNA: TGTGCCAGCAGTTACTCGCTAGCGGGGGCCCTCTACGAGCAGTACTTC
CDR3 protein: CASSYSLAGALYEQYF

J gene: TRBJ2-3
V gene: TRBV6-1
D gene: .
clone size: .
CDR3 DNA: TGTGCCAGCAGTGTTCGGAGGGGCCCGACTCGAGAGGATACGCAGTATTTT
CDR3 protein: CASSVRRGPTREDTQYF

J gene: TRBJ2-1
V gene: TRBV10-3
D gene: TRBD2
clone size: .
CDR3 DNA: TGTGCCATCAGTGACGGGAGGGGGATCTACAATGAGCAGTTCTTC
CDR3 protein: CAISDGRGIYNEQFF

J gene: TRBJ2-3
V gene: TRBV7-2
D gene: .
clone size: .
CDR3 DNA: TGTGCCAGCAGCTTAGCGGGAGGCGGTGCAGATACGCAGTATTTT
CDR3 protein: CASSLAGGGADTQYF

J gene: TRBJ2-7
V gene: TRBV19
D gene: TRBD2
clone size: .
CDR3 DNA: TGTGCCAGTAGTATTCGTGGGATAGCGGGAGTACCCTCCTACGAGCAGTACTTC
CDR3 protein: CASSIRGIAGVPSYEQYF

J gene: TRBJ1-2
V gene: TRBV9
D gene: .
clone size: .
CDR3 DNA: TGTGCCAGCAGCGTAGACGGGATATATAACTATGGCTACACCTTC
CDR3 protein: CASSVDGIYNYGYTF

J gene: TRBJ1-5
V gene: TRBV7-9
D gene: .
clone size: .
CDR3 DNA: TGTGCCAGCAGCCTACAGGCTAATGAGCCCCAGCATTTT
CDR3 protein: CASSLQANEPQHF

J gene: TRBJ1-2
V gene: TRBV7-2
D gene: TRBD1
clone size: .
CDR3 DNA: TGTGCCAGCAGCTTAAGAGCAGGGGGCAACTACGGCTACACCTTC
CDR3 protein: CASSLRAGGNYGYTF

J gene: TRBJ2-4
V gene: TRBV18
D gene: TRBD1
clone size: .
CDR3 DNA: TGTGCCAGCTCACCACCGGGACAGGGAGGCGAAAACATTCAGTACTTC
CDR3 protein: CASSPPGQGGENIQYF

J gene: TRBJ1-1
V gene: TRBV19
D gene: .
clone size: once
CDR3 DNA: TGTGCCAGTAGTATTCGGACGGGAACAAACACTGAAGCTTTCTTT
CDR3 protein: CASSIRTGTNTEAFF

J gene: TRBJ1-2
V gene: TRBV11-2
D gene: TRBD1
clone size: .
CDR3 DNA: TGTGCCAGCAGCTTAGCGGCAGGGGGAAACGGTGGCTACACCTTC
CDR3 protein: CASSLAAGGNGGYTF

J gene: TRBJ2-2
V gene: TRBV18
D gene: .
clone size: once
CDR3 DNA: TGTGCCAGCTCACGGGGACAAAAGTCCGGGGAGCTGTTTTTT
CDR3 protein: CASSRGQKSGELFF

J gene: TRBJ1-2
V gene: TRBV28
D gene: TRBD1
clone size: .
CDR3 DNA: TGTGCCAGCAGTCTCCCGCCTGGACAGGGGGAAAACTATGGCTACACCTTC
CDR3 protein: CASSLPPGQGENYGYTF

J gene: TRBJ1-5
V gene: TRBV18
D gene: .
clone size: few
CDR3 DNA: TGTGCCAGCCGAGACAGCCTCAATCAGCCCCAGCATTTT
CDR3 protein: CASRDSLNQPQHF

J gene: TRBJ2-1
V gene: TRBV29-1
D gene: .
clone size: .
CDR3 DNA: TGCAGCCTTACCGGGACTTCCTCCTACAATGAGCAGTTCTTC
CDR3 protein: CSLTGTSSYNEQFF

J gene: TRBJ1-2
V gene: TRBV30
D gene: TRBD1
clone size: .
CDR3 DNA: TGTGCCTGGAGTGAAGGGGGCGCGTGGGGCTACACCTTC
CDR3 protein: CAWSEGGAWGYTF

J gene: TRBJ2-7
V gene: TRBV5-6
D gene: TRBD2
clone size: .
CDR3 DNA: TGTGCCAGCAGCTACGGGACTAGCCACGAGCAGTACTTC
CDR3 protein: CASSYGTSHEQYF

J gene: TRBJ1-3
V gene: TRBV27
D gene: .
clone size: .
CDR3 DNA: TGTGCCAGCAGTTTCCACAGTACCTCTGGAAACACCATATATTTT
CDR3 protein: CASSFHSTSGNTIYF

J gene: TRBJ2-2
V gene: TRBV27
D gene: TRBD1
clone size: few
CDR3 DNA: TGTGCCAGCAGTTTAAGGGGGCAAACCGGGGAGCTGTTTTTT
CDR3 protein: CASSLRGQTGELFF

J gene: TRBJ2-4
V gene: TRBV5-1
D gene: .
clone size: .
CDR3 DNA: TGCGCCAGCAGCATACGACAGAGATCATACATTCAGTACTTC
CDR3 protein: CASSIRQRSYIQYF

J gene: TRBJ2-2
V gene: TRBV7-9
D gene: .
clone size: .
CDR3 DNA: TGTGCCAGCAGCTCGCAGGCAGCGAACACCGGGGAGCTGTTTTTT
CDR3 protein: CASSSQAANTGELFF

J gene: TRBJ2-1
V gene: TRBV24-1
D gene: TRBD2
clone size: .
CDR3 DNA: TGTGCCACCAGTCCTAGCGGGATTGGGTCCTACAATGAGCAGTTCTTC
CDR3 protein: CATSPSGIGSYNEQFF

J gene: TRBJ1-5
V gene: TRBV5-5
D gene: .
clone size: .
CDR3 DNA: TGTGCCAGCAGCCCCCTGGACTTCAATCAGCCCCAGCATTTT
CDR3 protein: CASSPLDFNQPQHF

J gene: TRBJ1-1
V gene: TRBV5-1
D gene: .
clone size: .
CDR3 DNA: TGCGCCAGCAGGGATACAGGGACTGAAGCTTTCTTT
CDR3 protein: CASRDTGTEAFF

J gene: TRBJ2-7
V gene: TRBV28
D gene: TRBD1
clone size: .
CDR3 DNA: TGTGCCAGCAGCTCAGGGGGCAAATACGAGCAGTACTTC
CDR3 protein: CASSSGGKYEQYF

J gene: TRBJ1-5
V gene: TRBV6-5
D gene: .
clone size: .
CDR3 DNA: TGTGCCAGCAGTTACTCGGGGGCTAAGGACCAGCCCCAGCATTTT
CDR3 protein: CASSYSGAKDQPQHF